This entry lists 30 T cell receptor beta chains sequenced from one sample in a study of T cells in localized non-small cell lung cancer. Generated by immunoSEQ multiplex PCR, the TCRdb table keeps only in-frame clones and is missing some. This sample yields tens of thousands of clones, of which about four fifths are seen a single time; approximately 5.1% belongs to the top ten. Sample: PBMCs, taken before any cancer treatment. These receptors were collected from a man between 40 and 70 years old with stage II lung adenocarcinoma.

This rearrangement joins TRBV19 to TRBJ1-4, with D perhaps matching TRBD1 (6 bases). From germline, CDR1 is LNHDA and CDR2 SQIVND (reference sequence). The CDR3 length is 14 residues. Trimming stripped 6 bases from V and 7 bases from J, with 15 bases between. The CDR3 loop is CASRPPRGSEKLFF. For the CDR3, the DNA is TGTGCCAGTAGACCCCCCAGGGGTAGTGAAAAACTGTTTTTT.

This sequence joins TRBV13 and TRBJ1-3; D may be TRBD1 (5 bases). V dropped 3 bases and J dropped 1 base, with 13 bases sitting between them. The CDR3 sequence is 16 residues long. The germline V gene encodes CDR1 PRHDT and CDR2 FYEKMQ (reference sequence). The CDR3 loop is CASSFPGGASGNTIYF. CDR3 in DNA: TGTGCCAGCAGCTTCCCCGGCGGGGCTTCTGGAAACACCATATATTTT. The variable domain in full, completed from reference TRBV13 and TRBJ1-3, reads AAGVIQSPRHLIKEKRETATLKCYPIPRHDTVYWYQQGPGQDPQFLISFYEKMQSDKGSIPDRFSAQQFSDYHSELNMSSLELGDSALYFCASSFPGGASGNTIYFGEGSWLTVV.

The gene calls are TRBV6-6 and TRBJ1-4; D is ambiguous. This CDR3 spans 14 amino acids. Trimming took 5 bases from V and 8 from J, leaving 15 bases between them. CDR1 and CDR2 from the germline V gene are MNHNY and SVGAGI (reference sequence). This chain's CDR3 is CASSRPPGTEKLFF. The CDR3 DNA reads TGTGCCAGCAGTCGACCCCCCGGAACGGAAAAACTGTTTTTT.

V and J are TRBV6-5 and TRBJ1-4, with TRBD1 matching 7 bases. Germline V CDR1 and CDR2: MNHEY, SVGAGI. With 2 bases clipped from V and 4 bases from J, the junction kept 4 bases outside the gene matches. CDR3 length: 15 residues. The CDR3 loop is CASSYQGQSNEKLFF. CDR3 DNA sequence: TGTGCCAGCAGTTACCAGGGACAGAGTAATGAAAAACTGTTTTTT.

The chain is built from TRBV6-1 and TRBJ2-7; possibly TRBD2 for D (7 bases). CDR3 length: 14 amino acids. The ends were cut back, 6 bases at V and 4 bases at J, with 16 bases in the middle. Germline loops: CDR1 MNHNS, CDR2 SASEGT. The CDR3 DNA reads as TGTGCCAGCAGGGAGGGGGGGGCTGGGTACGAGCAGTACTTC. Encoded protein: CASREGGAGYEQYF.

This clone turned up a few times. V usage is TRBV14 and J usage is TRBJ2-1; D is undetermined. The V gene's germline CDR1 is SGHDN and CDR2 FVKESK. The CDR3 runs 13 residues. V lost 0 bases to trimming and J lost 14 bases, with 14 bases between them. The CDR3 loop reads CASSQDISLGKFF. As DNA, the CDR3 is TGTGCCAGCAGCCAAGACATTAGCCTAGGGAAGTTCTTC.

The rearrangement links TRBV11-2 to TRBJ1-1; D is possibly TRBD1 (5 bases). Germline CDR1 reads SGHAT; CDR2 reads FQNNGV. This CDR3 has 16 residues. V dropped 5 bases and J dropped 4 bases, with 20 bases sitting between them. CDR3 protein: CASSPKARPGTTEAFF. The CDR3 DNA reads TGTGCCAGCAGCCCCAAAGCGAGGCCAGGGACCACTGAAGCTTTCTTT.

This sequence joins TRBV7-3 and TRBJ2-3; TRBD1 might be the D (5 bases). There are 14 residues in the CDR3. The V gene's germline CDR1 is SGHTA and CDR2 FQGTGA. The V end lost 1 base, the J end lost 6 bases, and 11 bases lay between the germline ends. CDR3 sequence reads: CASSLSAGSDTQYF. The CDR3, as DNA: TGTGCCAGCAGCTTAAGCGCAGGGTCTGATACGCAGTATTTT.

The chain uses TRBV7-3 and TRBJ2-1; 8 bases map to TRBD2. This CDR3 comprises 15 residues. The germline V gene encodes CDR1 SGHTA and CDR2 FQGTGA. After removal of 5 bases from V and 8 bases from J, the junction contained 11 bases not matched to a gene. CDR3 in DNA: TGTGCCAGCAGCAGACTAGCGCTAGGAGGGGATGAGCAGTTCTTC. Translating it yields CASSRLALGGDEQFF. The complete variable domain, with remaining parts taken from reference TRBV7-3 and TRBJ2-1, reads GAGVSQTPSNKVTEKGKYVELRCDPISGHTALYWYRQSLGQGPEFLIYFQGTGAADDSGLPNDRFFAVRPEGSVSTLKIQRTERGDSAVYLCASSRLALGGDEQFFGPGTRLTVL.

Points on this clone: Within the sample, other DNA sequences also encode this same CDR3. The CDR3 here is CAWSVGGSSYEQYF. For the CDR3, the DNA is TGTGCCTGGAGTGTAGGCGGTAGCTCCTACGAGCAGTACTTC. The chain uses TRBV30 and TRBJ2-7; D is uncertain. The CDR3 loop spans 14 amino acids. Germline V lookup: CDR1 GTSNPN, CDR2 SVGIG (reference sequence). Trimming took 0 bases from V and 0 from J, leaving 9 bases between them.

The CDR3 sequence is CASSLRQDLYGYTF. The CDR3 DNA is TGTGCCAGTAGTTTAAGACAAGACCTTTATGGCTACACCTTC. The chain is built from TRBV19 and TRBJ1-2, with no clear D. V lost 5 bases to trimming and J lost 5 bases, with 15 bases between them. Germline V gene data show CDR1 as LNHDA and CDR2 as SQIVND (reference sequence). This CDR3 comprises 14 residues. The whole variable domain, remainder taken from reference TRBV19 and TRBJ1-2, is DGGITQSPKYLFRKEGQNVTLSCEQNLNHDAMYWYRQDPGQGLRLIYYSQIVNDFQKGDIAEGYSVSREKKESFPLTVTSAQKNPTAFYLCASSLRQDLYGYTFGSGTRLTVV.

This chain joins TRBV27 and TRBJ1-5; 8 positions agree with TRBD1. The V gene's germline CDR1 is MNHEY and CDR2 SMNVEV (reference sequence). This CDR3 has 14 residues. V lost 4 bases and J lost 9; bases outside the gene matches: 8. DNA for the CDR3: TGTGCCAGCAGTTCGGACAGGGTTAAATCGCCCCAGCATTTT. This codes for CASSSDRVKSPQHF.

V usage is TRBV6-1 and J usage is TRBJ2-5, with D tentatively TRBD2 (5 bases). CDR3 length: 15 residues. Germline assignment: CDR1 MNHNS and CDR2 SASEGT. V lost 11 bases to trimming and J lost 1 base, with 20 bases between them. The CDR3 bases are TGTGCCTCCCGGTTAGCGCCTACAATCCAAGAGACCCAGTACTTC. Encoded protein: CASRLAPTIQETQYF.

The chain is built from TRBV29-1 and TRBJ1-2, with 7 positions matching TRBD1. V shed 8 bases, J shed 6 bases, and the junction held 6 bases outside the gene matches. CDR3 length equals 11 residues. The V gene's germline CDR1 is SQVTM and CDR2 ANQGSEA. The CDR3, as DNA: TGCAGCTCATGGACAGGCCATGGCTACACCTTC. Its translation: CSSWTGHGYTF. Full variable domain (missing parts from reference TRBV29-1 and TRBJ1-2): SAVISQKPSRDICQRGTSLTIQCQVDSQVTMMFWYRQQPGQSLTLIATANQGSEATYESGFVIDKFPISRPNLTFSTLTVSNMSPEDSSIYLCSSWTGHGYTFGSGTRLTVV.

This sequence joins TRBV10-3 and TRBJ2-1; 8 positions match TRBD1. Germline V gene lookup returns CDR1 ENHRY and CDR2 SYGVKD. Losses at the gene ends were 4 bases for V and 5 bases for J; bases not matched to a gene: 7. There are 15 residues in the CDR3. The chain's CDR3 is CAISGLDRDDNEQFF. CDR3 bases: TGTGCCATCAGTGGGCTGGACAGGGATGACAATGAGCAGTTCTTC.

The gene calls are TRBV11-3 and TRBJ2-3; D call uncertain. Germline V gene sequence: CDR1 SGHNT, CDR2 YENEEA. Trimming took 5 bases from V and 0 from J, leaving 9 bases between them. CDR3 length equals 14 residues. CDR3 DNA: TGTGCCAGCAGCCCCATGCGGAGCACAGATACGCAGTATTTT. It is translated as CASSPMRSTDTQYF.

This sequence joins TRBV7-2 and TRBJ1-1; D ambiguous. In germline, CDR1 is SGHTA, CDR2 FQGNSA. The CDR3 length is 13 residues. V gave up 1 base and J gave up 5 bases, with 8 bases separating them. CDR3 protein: CASSLDAGTEAFF. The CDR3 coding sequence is TGTGCCAGCAGCTTAGATGCGGGGACTGAAGCTTTCTTT.

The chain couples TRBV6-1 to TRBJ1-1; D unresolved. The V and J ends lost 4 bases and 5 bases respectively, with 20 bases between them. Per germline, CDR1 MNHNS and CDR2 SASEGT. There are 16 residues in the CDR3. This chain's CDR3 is CASSGRAWASRTEAFF. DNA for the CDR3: TGTGCCAGCAGTGGTAGGGCATGGGCTAGTCGTACTGAAGCTTTCTTT.

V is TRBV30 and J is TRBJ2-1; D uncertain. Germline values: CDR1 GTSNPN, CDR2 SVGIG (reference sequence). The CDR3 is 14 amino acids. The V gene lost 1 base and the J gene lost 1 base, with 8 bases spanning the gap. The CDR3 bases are TGTGCCTGGAGTGCCTCCCCGTCCTACAATGAGCAGTTCTTC. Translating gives CAWSASPSYNEQFF.

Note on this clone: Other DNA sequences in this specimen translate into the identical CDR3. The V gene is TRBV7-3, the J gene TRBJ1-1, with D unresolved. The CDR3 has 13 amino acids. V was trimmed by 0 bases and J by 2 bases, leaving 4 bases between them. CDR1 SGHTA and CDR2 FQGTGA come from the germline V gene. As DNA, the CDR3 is TGTGCCAGCAGCTTAACCCCTAACACTGAAGCTTTCTTT. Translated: CASSLTPNTEAFF. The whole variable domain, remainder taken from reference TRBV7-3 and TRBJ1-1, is GAGVSQTPSNKVTEKGKYVELRCDPISGHTALYWYRQSLGQGPEFLIYFQGTGAADDSGLPNDRFFAVRPEGSVSTLKIQRTERGDSAVYLCASSLTPNTEAFFGQGTRLTVV.

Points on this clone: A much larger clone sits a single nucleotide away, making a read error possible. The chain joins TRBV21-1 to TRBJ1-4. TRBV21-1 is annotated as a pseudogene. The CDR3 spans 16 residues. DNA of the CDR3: TGTGCCAGCAGCAATCCCATGTGTAGGTGGAATGAAAAACTGTTTTTT. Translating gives CASSNPMCRWNEKLFF.

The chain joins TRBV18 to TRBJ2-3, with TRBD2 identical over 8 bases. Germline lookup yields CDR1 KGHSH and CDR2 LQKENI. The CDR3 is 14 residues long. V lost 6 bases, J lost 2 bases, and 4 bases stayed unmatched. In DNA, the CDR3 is TGTGCCAGCTCCCTCGGGGGGGACACAGATACGCAGTATTTT. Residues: CASSLGGDTDTQYF.

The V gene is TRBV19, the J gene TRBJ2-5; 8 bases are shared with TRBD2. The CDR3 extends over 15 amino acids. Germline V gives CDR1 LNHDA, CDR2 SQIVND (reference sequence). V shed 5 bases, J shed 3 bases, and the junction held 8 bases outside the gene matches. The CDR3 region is CASSAARLAKETQYF. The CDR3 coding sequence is TGTGCCAGTAGTGCCGCGAGACTAGCGAAAGAGACCCAGTACTTC.

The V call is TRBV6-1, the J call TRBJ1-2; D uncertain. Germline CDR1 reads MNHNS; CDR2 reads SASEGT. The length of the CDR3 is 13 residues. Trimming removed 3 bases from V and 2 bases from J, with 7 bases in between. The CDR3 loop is CASSDIRNYGYTF. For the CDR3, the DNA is TGTGCCAGCAGTGATATAAGGAACTATGGCTACACCTTC.

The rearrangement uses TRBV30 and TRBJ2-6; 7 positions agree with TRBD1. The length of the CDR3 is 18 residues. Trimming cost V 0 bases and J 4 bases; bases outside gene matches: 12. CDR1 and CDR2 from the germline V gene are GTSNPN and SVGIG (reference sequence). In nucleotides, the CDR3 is TGTGCCTGGAGTGTTGACAGGGCTTTGGCGGGCGGGGCCAACGTCCTGACTTTC. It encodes CAWSVDRALAGGANVLTF.

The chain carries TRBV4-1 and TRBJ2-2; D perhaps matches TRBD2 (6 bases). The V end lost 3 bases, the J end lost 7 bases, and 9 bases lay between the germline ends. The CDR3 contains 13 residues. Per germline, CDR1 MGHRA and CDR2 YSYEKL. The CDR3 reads CASSQTRLGELFF. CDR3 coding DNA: TGCGCCAGCAGCCAGACTAGGCTCGGGGAGCTGTTTTTT.

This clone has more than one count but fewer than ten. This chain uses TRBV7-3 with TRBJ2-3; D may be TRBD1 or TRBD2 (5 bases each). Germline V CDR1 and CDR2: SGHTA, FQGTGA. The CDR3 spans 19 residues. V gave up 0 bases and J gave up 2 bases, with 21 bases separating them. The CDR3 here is CASSLTSSVGTDITDTQYF. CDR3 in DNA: TGTGCCAGCAGCTTAACGTCTTCTGTCGGGACGGATATCACAGATACGCAGTATTTT.

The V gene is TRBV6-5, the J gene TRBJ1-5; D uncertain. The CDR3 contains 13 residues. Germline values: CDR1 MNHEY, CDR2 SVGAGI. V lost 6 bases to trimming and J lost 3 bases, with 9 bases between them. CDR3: CASRHGLNQPQHF. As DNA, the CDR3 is TGTGCCAGCAGGCACGGACTCAATCAGCCCCAGCATTTT.

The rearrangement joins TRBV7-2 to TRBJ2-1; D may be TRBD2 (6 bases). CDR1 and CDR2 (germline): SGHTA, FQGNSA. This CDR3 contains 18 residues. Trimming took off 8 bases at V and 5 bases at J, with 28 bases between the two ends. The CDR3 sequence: CASSVPRLEQPNNNEQFF. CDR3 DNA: TGTGCCAGCTCCGTTCCCCGACTAGAACAGCCCAACAACAATGAGCAGTTCTTC.

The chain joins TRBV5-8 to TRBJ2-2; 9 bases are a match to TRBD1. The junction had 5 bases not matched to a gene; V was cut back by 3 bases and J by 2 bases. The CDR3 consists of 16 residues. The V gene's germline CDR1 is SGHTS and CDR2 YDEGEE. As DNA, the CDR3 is TGTGCCAGCAGCTCGGGGGACAGGGTAAACACCGGGGAGCTGTTTTTT. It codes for CASSSGDRVNTGELFF.